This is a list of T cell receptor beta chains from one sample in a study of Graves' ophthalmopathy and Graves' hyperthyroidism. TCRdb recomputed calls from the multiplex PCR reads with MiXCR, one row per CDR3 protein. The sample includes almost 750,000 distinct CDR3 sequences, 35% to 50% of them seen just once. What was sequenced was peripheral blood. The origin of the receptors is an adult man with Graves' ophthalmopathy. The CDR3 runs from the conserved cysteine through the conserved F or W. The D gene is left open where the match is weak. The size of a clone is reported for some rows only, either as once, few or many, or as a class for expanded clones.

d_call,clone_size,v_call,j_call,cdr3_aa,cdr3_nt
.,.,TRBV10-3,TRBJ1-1,CAISESGRAPNTEAFF,TGTGCCATCAGTGAGTCTGGACGGGCGCCGAACACTGAAGCTTTCTTT
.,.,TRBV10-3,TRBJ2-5,CAISERLAETQYF,TGTGCCATCAGTGAACGGCTAGCGGAGACCCAGTACTTC
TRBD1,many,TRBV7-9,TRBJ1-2,CASSSPGQGAWGYTF,TGTGCCAGCAGCTCTCCGGGACAGGGGGCATGGGGCTACACCTTC
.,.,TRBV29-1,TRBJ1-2,CSRTVGGYTF,TGCAGCCGGACAGTTGGAGGCTACACCTTC
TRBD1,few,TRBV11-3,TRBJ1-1,CASSLVDRVNTEAFF,TGTGCCAGCAGCTTAGTCGACAGGGTGAACACTGAAGCTTTCTTT
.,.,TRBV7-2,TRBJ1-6,CASSLAGGDSPFHF,TGTGCCAGCAGCTTAGCAGGTGGAGATTCACCCTTCCACTTT
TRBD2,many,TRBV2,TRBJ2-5,CASSLTSAQETQYF,TGTGCCAGCAGCCTGACTAGCGCCCAAGAGACCCAGTACTTC
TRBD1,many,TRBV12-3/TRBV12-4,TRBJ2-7,CASSHTTGGFYF,TGTGCCAGCAGTCACACGACAGGGGGTTTTTACTTC
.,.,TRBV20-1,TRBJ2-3,CSASHDTTDTQYF,TGCAGTGCTAGTCACGACACCACAGATACGCAGTATTTT
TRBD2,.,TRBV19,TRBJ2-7,CASSSQTSGAAYEQYF,TGTGCCAGTAGCTCCCAAACTAGCGGAGCCGCCTACGAGCAGTACTTC
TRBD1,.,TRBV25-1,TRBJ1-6,CASSPPTGYLPLHF,TGTGCCAGCAGTCCCCCGACAGGGTATTTACCCCTCCACTTT
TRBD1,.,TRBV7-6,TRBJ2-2,CASSLRARGLENTGELFF,TGTGCCAGCAGCTTAAGGGCCAGGGGGCTTGAGAACACCGGGGAGCTGTTTTTT
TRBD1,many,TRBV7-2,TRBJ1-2,CASSSGGGRDLNYGYTF,TGTGCCAGCAGCTCAGGGGGGGGCCGCGACCTGAACTATGGCTACACCTTC
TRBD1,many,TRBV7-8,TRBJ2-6,CASSLMAGGIGGANVLTF,TGTGCCAGCAGCTTAATGGCAGGGGGCATTGGTGGGGCCAACGTCCTGACTTTC
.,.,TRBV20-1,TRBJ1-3,CSASNTIYF,TGCAGTGCTTCCAACACCATATATTTT
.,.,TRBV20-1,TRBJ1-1,CSARVDARVNTEAFF,TGCAGTGCTAGAGTTGACGCCAGGGTGAACACTGAAGCTTTCTTT
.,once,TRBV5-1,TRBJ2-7,CASSLRSSGSYEQYF,TGCGCCAGCAGCTTAAGAAGTAGCGGCTCCTACGAGCAGTACTTC
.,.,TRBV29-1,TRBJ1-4,CSARGWGTNEKLFF,TGCAGTGCTAGAGGGTGGGGAACTAATGAAAAACTGTTTTTT
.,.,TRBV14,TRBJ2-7,CASSFNQGHYEQYF,TGTGCCAGCAGCTTTAACCAGGGACACTACGAGCAGTACTTC
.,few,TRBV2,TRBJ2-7,CASTVSGAVDEQYF,TGTGCCAGCACCGTATCCGGGGCGGTGGACGAGCAGTACTTC
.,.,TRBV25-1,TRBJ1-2,CASSVSGGGLGYGYTF,TGTGCCAGCAGTGTTAGCGGCGGGGGGCTTGGCTATGGCTACACCTTC
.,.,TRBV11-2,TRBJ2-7,CASSLRRTYSYEQYF,TGTGCCAGCAGCTTGAGGAGGACGTACTCCTACGAGCAGTACTTC
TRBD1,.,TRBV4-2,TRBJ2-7,CASSQGDREPNEQYF,TGTGCCAGCAGCCAAGGAGACAGGGAACCGAACGAGCAGTACTTC